This TCR beta chain was profiled in a study of metastatic and nonmetastatic thyroid tumors. Study conclusions and caveats: When malignant thyroid tumors were compared with benign nodules, TCR beta diversity was reportedly significantly higher in the malignant tumors. This held in both blood and tumor samples.

The CDR3 has 13 amino acids. The V end was cut by 3 bases, the J end by 1 base, with 7 bases between. Looked up from germline, CDR1 is SGHDN and CDR2 is FVKESK. This clone has at least ten counts. Its antigen is still unknown. At the DNA level, this CDR3 is encoded by other sequences in the same sample as well. All patients were treatment-naive before thyroid surgery. TCRdb re-analyzed the PCR reads using MiXCR. The data contain over 8,000 clones, 20% to 25% of them singletons. The sequence was obtained from a female donor with papillary thyroid cancer or a benign thyroid nodule (not recorded which). Some clones in this sample may be carry-over from other donors' samples. The J gene is TRBJ2-7, the V gene TRBV14, with D uncertain. Sequencing was performed on tumor tissue. The CDR3 DNA sequence: TGTGCCAGCAGCCAGGATACTTCCTACGAGCAGTACTTC. This encodes CASSQDTSYEQYF.